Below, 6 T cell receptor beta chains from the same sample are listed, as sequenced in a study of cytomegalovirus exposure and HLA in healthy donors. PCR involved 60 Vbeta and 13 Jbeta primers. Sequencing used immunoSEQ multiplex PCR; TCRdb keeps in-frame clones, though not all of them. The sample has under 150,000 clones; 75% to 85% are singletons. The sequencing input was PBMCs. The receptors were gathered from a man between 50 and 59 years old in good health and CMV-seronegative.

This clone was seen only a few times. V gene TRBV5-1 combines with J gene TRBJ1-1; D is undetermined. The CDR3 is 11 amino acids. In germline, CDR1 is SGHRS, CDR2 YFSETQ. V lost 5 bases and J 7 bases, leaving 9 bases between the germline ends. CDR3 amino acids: CASREGVEAFF. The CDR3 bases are TGCGCCAGCAGAGAGGGAGTTGAAGCTTTCTTT. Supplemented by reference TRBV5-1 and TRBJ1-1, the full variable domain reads KAGVTQTPRYLIKTRGQQVTLSCSPISGHRSVSWYQQTPGQGLQFLFEYFSETQRNKGNFPGRFSGRQFSNSRSEMNVSTLELGDSALYLCASREGVEAFFGQGTRLTVV.

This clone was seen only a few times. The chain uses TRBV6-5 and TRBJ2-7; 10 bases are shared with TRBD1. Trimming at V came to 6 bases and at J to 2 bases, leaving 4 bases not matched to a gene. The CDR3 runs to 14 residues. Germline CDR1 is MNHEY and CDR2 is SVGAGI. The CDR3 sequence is CASRRQGAPYEQYF. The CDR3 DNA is TGTGCCAGCAGAAGACAGGGGGCCCCCTACGAGCAGTACTTC.

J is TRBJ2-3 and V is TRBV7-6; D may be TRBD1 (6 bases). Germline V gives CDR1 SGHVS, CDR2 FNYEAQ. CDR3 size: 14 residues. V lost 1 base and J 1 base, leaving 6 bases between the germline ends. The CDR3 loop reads CASSLGTGTDTQYF. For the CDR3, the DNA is TGTGCCAGCAGCTTAGGGACAGGCACAGATACGCAGTATTTT.

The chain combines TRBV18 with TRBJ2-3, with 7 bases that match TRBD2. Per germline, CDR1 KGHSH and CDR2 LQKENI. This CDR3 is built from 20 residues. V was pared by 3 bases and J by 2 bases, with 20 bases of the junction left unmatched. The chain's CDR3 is CASSPARGTRRDHYTDTQYF. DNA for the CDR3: TGTGCCAGCTCACCGGCGCGGGGGACCCGACGCGACCATTACACAGATACGCAGTATTTT.

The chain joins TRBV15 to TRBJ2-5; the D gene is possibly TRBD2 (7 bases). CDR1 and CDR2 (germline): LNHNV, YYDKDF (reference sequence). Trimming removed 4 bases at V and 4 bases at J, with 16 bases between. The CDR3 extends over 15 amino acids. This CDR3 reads CATSITGGFGETQYF. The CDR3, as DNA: TGTGCCACCAGCATCACGGGGGGCTTCGGAGAGACCCAGTACTTC.

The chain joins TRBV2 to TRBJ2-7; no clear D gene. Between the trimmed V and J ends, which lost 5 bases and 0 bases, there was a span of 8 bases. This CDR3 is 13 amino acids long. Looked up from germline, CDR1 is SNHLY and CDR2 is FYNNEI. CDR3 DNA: TGTGCCAGCAGTCCCCCTCTCTCCTACGAGCAGTACTTC. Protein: CASSPPLSYEQYF.